These 24 T cell receptor beta chains were all obtained from the same sample, sequenced in a study of T cells after yellow fever vaccination. TCRdb independently ran MiXCR on the 5' RACE reads; one entry per CDR3 protein. In the table there are over 200,000 distinct CDR3 sequences, roughly 6.8% of which are singletons. The sequencing here drew on CD4+ T cells sorted from PBMCs, taken on the day of the yellow fever booster vaccination. The receptor set was obtained from a man aged 25-45 years who received the YFV17D yellow fever vaccine.

This clonotype was found a few times. The chain has TRBV5-8 and TRBJ2-2, with TRBD1 matching 8 bases. CDR1 and CDR2 (germline): SGHTS, YDEGEE. This CDR3 spans 17 amino acids. Germline trimming cut 4 bases from V and 1 base from J; bases unmatched to any gene: 9. The CDR3 is CASSPTFGQGNTGELFF. The DNA for the CDR3 is TGTGCCAGCAGCCCGACTTTCGGACAGGGGAACACCGGGGAGCTGTTTTTT.

This clonotype was seen more than once but under ten times. V is TRBV20-1 and J is TRBJ2-3; TRBD2 matches at 7 bases. The CDR3 consists of 12 residues. Germline trimming cut 7 bases from V and 4 bases from J; bases unmatched to any gene: 5. Germline values: CDR1 DFQATT, CDR2 SNEGSKA (reference sequence). The DNA for the CDR3 is TGCAGTGGTGGCGGGAGCTCAGATACGCAGTATTTT. This codes for CSGGGSSDTQYF.

This clonotype occurred many times. The chain recombines TRBV20-1 with TRBJ1-1, with D maybe TRBD1 (6 bases). CDR3 length: 14 residues. V was pared by 2 bases and J by 10 bases, with 20 bases between. Germline values: CDR1 DFQATT, CDR2 SNEGSKA (reference sequence). CDR3 protein: CSARYNGPPGVAFF. In DNA, the CDR3 is TGCAGTGCTAGATACAATGGCCCCCCAGGGGTAGCTTTCTTT.

This clonotype was detected ten times or more. The V gene is TRBV6-1, the J gene TRBJ2-1, with TRBD2 as a possible D gene (6 bases). The CDR3 is 16 amino acids. Between the trimmed V and J ends, which lost 6 bases and 0 bases, there was a span of 15 bases. The V gene's germline CDR1 is MNHNS and CDR2 SASEGT. The CDR3 DNA reads TGTGCCAGCAGGGGCAGCGGACTAAGCTCCTACAATGAGCAGTTCTTC. This translates into CASRGSGLSSYNEQFF.

This clonotype occurred many times. This chain joins TRBV5-1 and TRBJ2-2; possibly TRBD1 or TRBD2 for D (5 bases each). Per the germline V gene, CDR1 is SGHRS and CDR2 is YFSETQ. This CDR3 is built from 16 residues. V was trimmed by 0 bases and J by 6 bases, leaving 15 bases between them. CDR3 region: CASSLASVGTSGELFF. CDR3 coding DNA: TGCGCCAGCAGCTTGGCCAGCGTAGGGACGTCCGGGGAGCTGTTTTTT.

Concerning this clonotype: A much more abundant neighbour one base away suggests this may be a read error. This rearrangement joins TRBV27 to TRBJ2-1; TRBD2 matches 8 bases. The CDR3 contains 14 residues. CDR1 and CDR2 from the germline V gene are MNHEY and SMNVEV (reference sequence). The CDR3 sequence: CASSLLAGSNQQFF. The CDR3 region has the DNA TGTGCCAGCAGTTTGCTAGCGGGTAGCAATCAGCAGTTCTTC.

This clonotype was counted at least ten times. The V and J genes are TRBV7-2 and TRBJ2-2; weak D call: TRBD2 (5 bases). The CDR3 has 16 amino acids. The V end was cut by 1 base, the J end by 4 bases, with 13 bases between. CDR1 is SGHTA and CDR2 is FQGNSA in the germline V gene. For the CDR3, the DNA is TGTGCCAGCAGCTTAGTTTTCGGGATGGGCACCGGGGAGCTGTTTTTT. Amino acid sequence: CASSLVFGMGTGELFF.

The CDR3 region is CASSVDRHNEQFF. For the CDR3, the DNA is TGCGCCAGCAGCGTGGACAGACACAATGAGCAGTTCTTC. The chain has TRBV5-1 and TRBJ2-1; D possibly corresponds to TRBD1 (6 bases). Germline-derived CDR1 and CDR2 are SGHRS and YFSETQ. Trimming removed 4 bases from V and 5 bases from J, with 10 bases in between. The CDR3 has 13 residues.

This clonotype was seen more than once but under ten times. The chain combines TRBV29-1 with TRBJ1-2; tentatively, D is TRBD1 (6 bases). Between the trimmed V and J ends, which lost 5 bases and 4 bases, there was a span of 17 bases. The CDR3 sequence is 14 residues long. Germline V gene data show CDR1 as SQVTM and CDR2 as ANQGSEA. CDR3 in DNA: TGCAGCGTTCACCCCGACGAGACAGGCTATGGCTACACCTTC. Translated: CSVHPDETGYGYTF. Combining the CDR3 with reference TRBV29-1 and TRBJ1-2 gives the whole variable domain SAVISQKPSRDICQRGTSLTIQCQVDSQVTMMFWYRQQPGQSLTLIATANQGSEATYESGFVIDKFPISRPNLTFSTLTVSNMSPEDSSIYLCSVHPDETGYGYTFGSGTRLTVV.

This clonotype was seen only a few times. The chain employs TRBV29-1 and TRBJ2-3; D could derive from TRBD1 or TRBD2 (6 bases each). From germline, CDR1 is SQVTM and CDR2 ANQGSEA. Trimming stripped 6 bases from V and 1 base from J, with 14 bases between. CDR3 length equals 14 residues. Here the CDR3 DNA reads TGCAGCGTGGGGGGCCTATCAGGCACAGATACGCAGTATTTT. Its protein product is CSVGGLSGTDTQYF.

The table lists this clonotype with a few counts. The chain combines TRBV15 with TRBJ1-6; D gene uncertain. Germline CDR1 reads LNHNV; CDR2 reads YYDKDF (reference sequence). The CDR3 is made up of 15 amino acids. V gave up 3 bases and J gave up 8 bases, with 14 bases separating them. The CDR3 spells CATSRSAGPDSPLHF. CDR3 in DNA: TGTGCCACCAGCAGGTCCGCCGGCCCGGATTCACCCCTCCACTTT.

The chain carries TRBV7-9 and TRBJ1-1; D ambiguous. The CDR3 totals 14 residues. Trimming shortened V by 2 bases and J by 3 bases, and 10 bases separated the two germline ends. In germline, CDR1 is SEHNR, CDR2 FQNEAQ (reference sequence). CDR3: CASSLLRADTEAFF. The CDR3 DNA reads TGTGCCAGCAGCTTATTAAGGGCGGACACTGAAGCTTTCTTT.

This clonotype was picked up a small number of times. This chain uses TRBV27 with TRBJ2-7; 10 bases are a match to TRBD1. CDR3 length equals 14 residues. Germline assignment: CDR1 MNHEY and CDR2 SMNVEV (reference sequence). The V and J ends lost 5 bases and 1 base, in that order; junction bases with no gene match: 2. CDR3 bases: TGTGCCAGCAGTCGGGACAGGGGTTCCTACGAGCAGTACTTC. Amino acids: CASSRDRGSYEQYF.

The chain links TRBV9 to TRBJ2-2; D remains unclear. The CDR3 loop spans 13 amino acids. Trimming pared 0 bases from V and 4 bases from J, leaving 4 bases between. The germline V gene encodes CDR1 SGDLS and CDR2 YYNGEE. For the CDR3, the DNA is TGTGCCAGCAGCGTAGCTCCCACCGGGGAGCTGTTTTTT. This translates into CASSVAPTGELFF.

As concerns this clonotype: The junction departs from the called germline gene at one end, perhaps through a read error. This chain links TRBV20-1 with TRBJ2-1, with 14 positions matching TRBD2. The CDR3 is 16 amino acids. Germline values: CDR1 DFQATT, CDR2 SNEGSKA (reference sequence). This CDR3 reads CCATGTSGSWSNEQFF. In DNA form, the CDR3 reads TGCTGTGCTACTGGGACTAGCGGGAGTTGGAGCAATGAGCAGTTCTTC.

As DNA, the CDR3 is TGTGCCAGCAGCTTAGAGCTGGACAGGATCACTGAGCAGTTCTTC. This sequence encodes CASSLELDRITEQFF. The chain links TRBV7-8 to TRBJ2-1; 7 positions match TRBD1. Germline CDR1 SGHVS, CDR2 FQNEAQ. The V gene end was trimmed by 1 base and the J gene end by 9 bases; junction bases not matched to a gene: 9. This CDR3 region has 15 residues.

Of note for this clonotype: One end of the junction is discordant with germline, which a read error may explain. This sequence joins TRBV5-1 and TRBJ2-7; D gene unclear. The CDR3 is made up of 12 amino acids. The germline gives CDR1 SGHRS, CDR2 YFSETQ. The CDR3 DNA is TGCGCCTGCAGCGATTCGGGTTACGAGCAGTACTTC. This sequence encodes CACSDSGYEQYF.

The chain combines TRBV18 with TRBJ2-3; tentatively, D is TRBD2 (5 bases). Trimming took off 3 bases at V and 0 bases at J, with 16 bases between the two ends. Germline V gene sequence: CDR1 KGHSH, CDR2 LQKENI. There are 17 residues in the CDR3. Here the CDR3 reads CASSPPRASSSTDTQYF. CDR3 bases: TGTGCCAGCTCACCTCCGCGGGCCAGCTCTAGCACAGATACGCAGTATTTT. The full variable domain, in which reference TRBV18 and TRBJ2-3 provide the parts outside the CDR3, is NAGVMQNPRHLVRRRGQEARLRCSPMKGHSHVYWYRQLPEEGLKFMVYLQKENIIDESGMPKERFSAEFPKEGPSILRIQQVVRGDSAAYFCASSPPRASSSTDTQYFGPGTRLTVL.

This clonotype was seen ten or more times. The rearrangement uses TRBV5-6 and TRBJ1-3; a weak D match, TRBD1 (6 bases). V lost 0 bases, J lost 0 bases, and 10 bases lay in between. The CDR3 runs to 16 residues. Germline loops: CDR1 SGHDT, CDR2 YYEEEE. CDR3 sequence: CASSLDGRGSGNTIYF. Here the CDR3 DNA reads TGTGCCAGCAGCTTGGACGGCAGGGGCTCTGGAAACACCATATATTTT.

This clonotype was counted a few times. V is TRBV27 and J is TRBJ1-6; D is undetermined. Germline lookup yields CDR1 MNHEY and CDR2 SMNVEV (reference sequence). The CDR3 is made up of 14 amino acids. With 5 bases removed from V and 7 bases from J, the gap between germline ends came to 12 bases. In DNA, the CDR3 is TGTGCCAGCAGTACGGGCGGCGGAAATTCACCCCTCCACTTT. It specifies CASSTGGGNSPLHF.

The rearrangement links TRBV7-2 to TRBJ2-5, with D unclear. Germline V lookup: CDR1 SGHTA, CDR2 FQGNSA. The CDR3 runs to 14 residues. V was pared by 6 bases and J by 4 bases, with 15 bases between. CDR3: CASSLIRVGETQYF. The DNA for the CDR3 is TGTGCCAGCAGTTTAATAAGAGTGGGAGAGACCCAGTACTTC.

This clonotype was seen a handful of times. The rearrangement joins TRBV20-1 to TRBJ2-1; maybe TRBD1 (5 bases). The V gene's germline CDR1 is DFQATT and CDR2 SNEGSKA (reference sequence). Trimming removed 6 bases at V and 8 bases at J, with 20 bases between. The CDR3 length is 14 residues. The CDR3 spells CSAPRQPSVDEQFF. The CDR3 nucleotides read TGCAGTGCCCCTAGACAGCCCTCGGTGGATGAGCAGTTCTTC.

DNA of the CDR3: TGTGCCAGCAGCTTAGAGGTATACCTTTACGAGCAGTACTTC. Its protein product is CASSLEVYLYEQYF. The chain employs TRBV7-2 and TRBJ2-7; D gene unclear. The germline V gene has CDR1 SGHTA and CDR2 FQGNSA. V was pared by 1 base and J by 4 bases, with 11 bases between. The CDR3 covers 14 residues.

There are many counts of this clonotype. The chain couples TRBV5-1 to TRBJ2-7; 9 nucleotides match TRBD2. The CDR3 spans 14 residues. V lost 4 bases to trimming and J lost 1 base; unmatched junction nucleotides: 3. Germline CDR1 and CDR2: SGHRS and YFSETQ. CDR3: CASSVTSGSYEQYF. DNA of the CDR3: TGCGCCAGCAGCGTGACTAGCGGTTCCTACGAGCAGTACTTC.